The rows below give T cell receptor beta chains drawn from one sample of a study of T-cell reconstitution after alpha-beta-depleted transplantation in children. TCRdb reanalysed the PCR reads using MiXCR and keeps one entry per CDR3 protein. The table shows hundreds of thousands of distinct CDR3 sequences, with about an eighth occurring only once. Here the sequenced sample was PBMCs, taken before TCRalphabeta/CD19-depleted stem cell transplant. Receptor source: a girl aged 2-10 years with congenital amegakaryocytic thrombocytopenia, due to receive a stem cell transplant. The CDR3 runs from the conserved cysteine through the conserved F or W. D genes are given only for firm matches. Where a row states a size, it is once, few, many or the class of an expanded clone; other rows omit it.

V gene: TRBV12-3/TRBV12-4; D gene: .; J gene: TRBJ2-2; clone size: many; CDR3 DNA: TGTGCCAGCACCCAGCAGATCGACGGTTCCGAGGGTACCGGGGAGCTGTTTTTT; CDR3 protein: CASTQQIDGSEGTGELFF
V gene: TRBV20-1; D gene: .; J gene: TRBJ2-1; clone size: .; CDR3 DNA: TGCAGTGCTAGAGGTATTGAGCAGTTCTTC; CDR3 protein: CSARGIEQFF
V gene: TRBV5-6; D gene: .; J gene: TRBJ2-7; clone size: many; CDR3 DNA: TGTGCCAGCAGTGGATGGGGGAAGAGCTCCTACGAGCAGTACTTC; CDR3 protein: CASSGWGKSSYEQYF
V gene: TRBV7-8; D gene: .; J gene: TRBJ2-1; clone size: many; CDR3 DNA: TGTGCCAGCACCTTGATGGCGTTTACCCCCAATGAGCAGTTCTTC; CDR3 protein: CASTLMAFTPNEQFF
V gene: TRBV5-1; D gene: .; J gene: TRBJ2-2; clone size: .; CDR3 DNA: TGCGCCAGCAGCTTGGCCGTGCGTCAGGACGACACCGGGGAGCTGTTTTTT; CDR3 protein: CASSLAVRQDDTGELFF
V gene: TRBV11-2; D gene: TRBD2; J gene: TRBJ2-1; clone size: few; CDR3 DNA: TGTGCCAGCAGCCTCGGTAGGGGCGGGAGTCTGTTCTTC; CDR3 protein: CASSLGRGGSLFF
V gene: TRBV7-2; D gene: TRBD1; J gene: TRBJ2-5; clone size: .; CDR3 DNA: TGTGCCAGCAGCCCTCCGAGAACAGGGGGTTTAGAGACCCAGTACTTC; CDR3 protein: CASSPPRTGGLETQYF
V gene: TRBV6-5; D gene: TRBD1; J gene: TRBJ1-2; clone size: many; CDR3 DNA: TGTGCCAGCAGTTCCAGCCGGGACAGGAGATATGGCTACACCTTC; CDR3 protein: CASSSSRDRRYGYTF
V gene: TRBV7-9; D gene: .; J gene: TRBJ1-4; clone size: .; CDR3 DNA: TGTGCCAGCAGCCTTCCCGGTCGAGAAAAGCTGTTTTTT; CDR3 protein: CASSLPGREKLFF
V gene: TRBV5-1; D gene: .; J gene: TRBJ1-6; clone size: many; CDR3 DNA: TGCGCCAGCAGCGCAACAGGCGATAATTCACCCCTCCACTTT; CDR3 protein: CASSATGDNSPLHF
V gene: TRBV20-1; D gene: .; J gene: TRBJ2-3; clone size: .; CDR3 DNA: TGCAGTGCTAGAGCCCCTTTTGTCGGGGTCAACACAGATACGCAGTATTTT; CDR3 protein: CSARAPFVGVNTDTQYF
V gene: TRBV20-1; D gene: .; J gene: TRBJ2-1; clone size: many; CDR3 DNA: TGCAGTGCTAGGTTTGGCGGGGCCTCCTACAATGAGCAGTTCTTC; CDR3 protein: CSARFGGASYNEQFF
V gene: TRBV10-3; D gene: .; J gene: TRBJ2-3; clone size: .; CDR3 DNA: TGTGCCATCAGTGAGAATGGGGGGGGGCCCGGCACAGATACGCAGTATTTT; CDR3 protein: CAISENGGGPGTDTQYF
V gene: TRBV4-1; D gene: TRBD1; J gene: TRBJ1-1; clone size: once; CDR3 DNA: TGCGCCAGCAGCTCACTCGGACAGGGGCACACTGAAGCTTTCTTT; CDR3 protein: CASSSLGQGHTEAFF
V gene: TRBV29-1; D gene: TRBD2; J gene: TRBJ2-1; clone size: many; CDR3 DNA: TGCAGCGTTGAGCTTCGGACTAGCAATGAGCAGTTCTTC; CDR3 protein: CSVELRTSNEQFF
V gene: TRBV3-1; D gene: .; J gene: TRBJ1-6; clone size: .; CDR3 DNA: TGTGCCTGCAGCCAGGACGGAATTTATAATTCACCCCTCCACTTT; CDR3 protein: CACSQDGIYNSPLHF
V gene: TRBV7-8; D gene: .; J gene: TRBJ1-1; clone size: few; CDR3 DNA: TGTGCCAGCAGCTTAGGGGGTGCGACCTCAATCGAAGCTTTCTTT; CDR3 protein: CASSLGGATSIEAFF
V gene: TRBV28; D gene: .; J gene: TRBJ1-2; clone size: few; CDR3 DNA: TGTGCCAGCGGTGGCTACACCTTC; CDR3 protein: CASGGYTF
V gene: TRBV20-1; D gene: TRBD2; J gene: TRBJ2-3; clone size: many; CDR3 DNA: TGCAGTGCTGCCCGACTAGCGGGAGCAGATACGCAGTATTTT; CDR3 protein: CSAARLAGADTQYF
V gene: TRBV29-1; D gene: TRBD2; J gene: TRBJ2-2; clone size: few; CDR3 DNA: TGCAGCGTTACTAGCGCGGTCACCGGGGAGCTGTTTTTT; CDR3 protein: CSVTSAVTGELFF
V gene: TRBV27; D gene: TRBD1; J gene: TRBJ1-2; clone size: .; CDR3 DNA: TGTGCCAGCAGGACCGGGACAGGGGCTGGTGGCTACACCTTC; CDR3 protein: CASRTGTGAGGYTF
V gene: TRBV29-1; D gene: .; J gene: TRBJ1-1; clone size: many; CDR3 DNA: TGCAGCGTTGAAGCCGTGATAGCTTTCTTT; CDR3 protein: CSVEAVIAFF
V gene: TRBV4-1; D gene: .; J gene: TRBJ1-2; clone size: few; CDR3 DNA: TGCGCCAGCAGCCAAGGACCTATGCCAGGGCGAGGCTACACCTTC; CDR3 protein: CASSQGPMPGRGYTF
V gene: TRBV7-9; D gene: TRBD1; J gene: TRBJ2-3; clone size: few; CDR3 DNA: TGTGCCAGCAGCCCGGGATCGACAGGGGTGGAAGATACGCAGTATTTT; CDR3 protein: CASSPGSTGVEDTQYF
V gene: TRBV12-3/TRBV12-4; D gene: .; J gene: TRBJ1-1; clone size: few; CDR3 DNA: TGTGCCAGCACCCAAGGGGCGGGAGCTTTCTTT; CDR3 protein: CASTQGAGAFF
V gene: TRBV19; D gene: TRBD1; J gene: TRBJ2-5; clone size: .; CDR3 DNA: TGTGCCAGTAGTGCGGACAGGGGGTGGGAGACCCAGTACTTC; CDR3 protein: CASSADRGWETQYF
V gene: TRBV20-1; D gene: TRBD1; J gene: TRBJ1-1; clone size: many; CDR3 DNA: TGCAGTGCTAGAGGGACAGGGGTCTCCCTGAACACTGAAGCTTTCTTT; CDR3 protein: CSARGTGVSLNTEAFF
V gene: TRBV5-1; D gene: .; J gene: TRBJ2-1; clone size: .; CDR3 DNA: TGCGCCAGCAGCTTGCCCGGCGGGGGCTCGGACAATGAGCAGTTCTTC; CDR3 protein: CASSLPGGGSDNEQFF
V gene: TRBV6-5; D gene: .; J gene: TRBJ2-1; clone size: many; CDR3 DNA: TGTGCCAGCAGCCGCGACAGGTTCAATGAGCAGTTCTTC; CDR3 protein: CASSRDRFNEQFF
V gene: TRBV6-2/TRBV6-3; D gene: TRBD2; J gene: TRBJ2-5; clone size: many; CDR3 DNA: TGTGCCAGCAGGAGCCTAGCGGGAGGAGAGACCCAGTACTTC; CDR3 protein: CASRSLAGGETQYF
V gene: TRBV30; D gene: .; J gene: TRBJ2-1; clone size: .; CDR3 DNA: TGTGCCTGGAGTGTAAGGCGTACGTACAATGAGCAGTTCTTC; CDR3 protein: CAWSVRRTYNEQFF
V gene: TRBV20-1; D gene: TRBD2; J gene: TRBJ2-1; clone size: few; CDR3 DNA: TGCAGTGCTAAACAGGGACTAGCCTACAATGAGCAGTTCTTC; CDR3 protein: CSAKQGLAYNEQFF
V gene: TRBV20-1; D gene: .; J gene: TRBJ2-7; clone size: few; CDR3 DNA: TGCAGTGCTAGAGATCGGCGCCTAGCGAACATCTACGAGCAGTACTTC; CDR3 protein: CSARDRRLANIYEQYF
V gene: TRBV20-1; D gene: .; J gene: TRBJ2-3; clone size: many; CDR3 DNA: TGCAGTGCCCTCACCGGGTCCACAGATACGCAGTATTTT; CDR3 protein: CSALTGSTDTQYF
V gene: TRBV15; D gene: .; J gene: TRBJ2-4; clone size: many; CDR3 DNA: TGTGCCACCAGCAGAGAGGACAAAAACATTCAGTACTTC; CDR3 protein: CATSREDKNIQYF
V gene: TRBV24-1; D gene: TRBD1; J gene: TRBJ2-1; clone size: many; CDR3 DNA: TGTGCCACCAGTCTTCAGGGGGCGGATGAGCAGTTCTTC; CDR3 protein: CATSLQGADEQFF
V gene: TRBV27; D gene: .; J gene: TRBJ2-2; clone size: .; CDR3 DNA: TGTGCCAGCAGTTCCTCCCTTGACTACTATTATGGCACCGGGGAGCTGTTTTTT; CDR3 protein: CASSSSLDYYYGTGELFF
V gene: TRBV12-3/TRBV12-4; D gene: .; J gene: TRBJ1-1; clone size: many; CDR3 DNA: TGTGCCAGCAGAAAACAGGTTCAGAACACTGAAGCTTTCTTT; CDR3 protein: CASRKQVQNTEAFF